The 21 T cell receptor beta chains in this list originate from one sample, sequenced in a study of T cell repertoires in cytomegalovirus infection. TCRdb re-called the reads with MiXCR, one entry per CDR3 protein. The data show nearly 650,000 distinct CDR3 sequences, 20% to 30% seen once. The sample was CD8+ T cells from PBMCs. The source is a human donor in good health (CMV status not recorded). Some clones in this sample may be carry-over from other donors' samples.

This clonotype was seen more than once but under ten times. The chain uses TRBV6-5 and TRBJ1-2; perhaps TRBD1 as D (5 bases). Trimming stripped 0 bases from V and 6 bases from J, with 17 bases between. CDR1 and CDR2 from the germline V gene are MNHEY and SVGAGI. CDR3 length: 16 amino acids. This chain's CDR3 is CASSYSSAGTLNGYTF. Here the CDR3 DNA reads TGTGCCAGCAGTTACTCGTCAGCCGGGACCCTAAATGGCTACACCTTC.

This clonotype showed up many times. The chain links TRBV7-8 to TRBJ2-1; D ambiguous. CDR1 SGHVS and CDR2 FQNEAQ come from the germline V gene. Trimming removed 2 bases from V and 4 bases from J, with 12 bases in between. The length of the CDR3 is 15 residues. As DNA, the CDR3 is TGTGCCAGCAGCTTATCGGTGGGCAGGTACAATGAGCAGTTCTTC. As protein: CASSLSVGRYNEQFF.

V usage is TRBV20-1 and J usage is TRBJ2-1; TRBD2 matches at 14 bases. V was pared by 2 bases and J by 9 bases, with 9 bases of the junction left unmatched. The CDR3 contains 16 residues. The germline V gene encodes CDR1 DFQATT and CDR2 SNEGSKA (reference sequence). CDR3 protein: CSARHWTSGGPPEQFF. Written as DNA, the CDR3 is TGCAGTGCTAGACATTGGACTAGCGGGGGGCCCCCTGAGCAGTTCTTC.

Comment on this clonotype: The germline gene is not matched at one end of the junction; a read error may be the cause. The rearrangement uses TRBV6-2 or TRBV6-3 and TRBJ2-5; 7 bases map to TRBD1. This CDR3 comprises 18 residues. Germline V CDR1 and CDR2: MNHEY, SVGEGT. The CDR3 loop is CASSYTDRPDRSQESQYF. The CDR3 bases are TGTGCCAGCAGTTACACCGACCGACCGGACAGGTCACAAGAGAGCCAGTACTTC.

The V gene is TRBV2, the J gene TRBJ2-3; 9 nucleotides agree with TRBD2. Germline CDR1 SNHLY, CDR2 FYNNEI. The CDR3 loop spans 15 amino acids. J lost 5 bases, V lost 3 bases, and 6 bases had no gene match. The CDR3 bases are TGTGCCAGCAGTGAGGCGGGGGGGCGTAAAGATACGCAGTATTTT. Protein: CASSEAGGRKDTQYF.

This chain joins TRBV11-2 and TRBJ2-5; D tentatively fits TRBD1 or TRBD2 (5 bases each). The V gene's germline CDR1 is SGHAT and CDR2 FQNNGV. Trimming shortened V by 5 bases and J by 7 bases, and 26 bases separated the two germline ends. This CDR3 comprises 17 residues. DNA of the CDR3: TGTGCCAGCAGCCTCGGTACCGGGACCCCAACTACGGGGACCCAGTACTTC. Encoded protein: CASSLGTGTPTTGTQYF.

This clonotype was seen repeatedly, ten times or more. V is TRBV7-9 and J is TRBJ2-5, with D unclear. CDR1 is SEHNR and CDR2 is FQNEAQ in the germline V gene (reference sequence). Trimming removed 1 base at V and 5 bases at J, with 11 bases between. CDR3 length: 14 residues. Here the CDR3 reads CASSLVMGSETQYF. In DNA form, the CDR3 reads TGTGCCAGCAGCTTAGTTATGGGGTCGGAGACCCAGTACTTC.

This clonotype was recorded a few times. The genes are TRBV2 and TRBJ2-1; D gene uncertain. Trimming removed 7 bases at V and 6 bases at J, with 10 bases between. CDR1 SNHLY and CDR2 FYNNEI come from the germline V gene. The CDR3 totals 12 residues. The CDR3 loop is CASKGRSNEQFF. CDR3 nucleotides: TGTGCCAGCAAGGGCAGGTCCAATGAGCAGTTCTTC.

The CDR3 spells CASITLSDRANYGYTF. The CDR3 bases are TGCGCCAGCATCACGTTATCCGACAGGGCTAACTATGGCTACACCTTC. This chain connects TRBV10-1 to TRBJ1-2, with TRBD1 matching over 7 bases. This CDR3 spans 16 amino acids. Germline V CDR1 and CDR2: WNHNN, SYGVQD (reference sequence). V was clipped by 7 bases and J by 0 bases; unmatched bases: 11.

This clonotype was seen a single time. This chain uses TRBV29-1 with TRBJ1-2; D remains ambiguous. With 0 bases removed from V and 3 bases from J, the gap between germline ends came to 14 bases. Per the germline V gene, CDR1 is SQVTM and CDR2 is ANQGSEA. This CDR3 spans 15 amino acids. CDR3 coding DNA: TGCAGCGTTGAAGATCTAGCGACCGAGGACTATGGCTACACCTTC. Translation: CSVEDLATEDYGYTF.

This clonotype has just a few counts. The chain has TRBV20-1 and TRBJ2-1, with 10 bases aligning to TRBD2. V lost 3 bases and J lost 9; bases outside the gene matches: 8. The CDR3 runs 14 residues. The germline V gene has CDR1 DFQATT and CDR2 SNEGSKA (reference sequence). CDR3 nucleotides: TGCAGTGCTAGCGGGTCTAGCGGGGGTGGTGAGCAGTTCTTC. This codes for CSASGSSGGGEQFF.

This clonotype was counted only a few times. The chain links TRBV5-8 to TRBJ2-3, with D tentatively TRBD1 (6 bases). V shed 4 bases and J shed 0 bases, with 15 bases lying between them. CDR3 size: 16 residues. The germline CDR1 and CDR2 sequences are SGHTS and YDEGEE. CDR3 sequence (DNA): TGTGCCAGCAGCCAAAACAGGGACCCTAGCACAGATACGCAGTATTTT. It specifies CASSQNRDPSTDTQYF. The variable domain in full, with the rest retrieved from reference TRBV5-8 and TRBJ2-3, is EAGVTQSPTHLIKTRGQQATLRCSPISGHTSVYWYQQALGLGLQFLLWYDEGEERNRGNFPPRFSGRQFPNYSSELNVNALELEDSALYLCASSQNRDPSTDTQYFGPGTRLTVL.

This clonotype was observed a few times. The chain combines TRBV7-9 with TRBJ2-7; D possibly corresponds to TRBD2 (5 bases). The CDR3 extends over 12 amino acids. The V end was cut by 8 bases, the J end by 0 bases, with 8 bases between. CDR1 SEHNR and CDR2 FQNEAQ come from the germline V gene (reference sequence). As DNA, the CDR3 is TGTGCCAGCGCGAGCGGCTCCTACGAGCAGTACGTC. Its protein product is CASASGSYEQYV.

In its sample, this clonotype was seen many times. The chain recombines TRBV12-3 or TRBV12-4 with TRBJ1-5; D is perhaps TRBD1 (5 bases). The CDR3 totals 16 residues. V lost 2 bases and J lost 3, with 14 bases in between. CDR3 DNA: TGTGCCAGCAGTTTATTTAGGGGTTGGGTCAATCAGCCCCAGCATTTT. Its protein product is CASSLFRGWVNQPQHF.

This clonotype was seen many times. The chain combines TRBV28 with TRBJ2-2; 7 bases are shared with TRBD2. This CDR3 contains 15 residues. The germline V gene has CDR1 MDHEN and CDR2 SYDVKM. V gave up 3 bases and J gave up 4 bases; unmatched junction bases: 5. CDR3 loop: CASSFPSGSTGELFF. The CDR3 DNA follows: TGTGCCAGCAGTTTCCCTAGCGGAAGCACCGGGGAGCTGTTTTTT.

This clonotype was picked up a small number of times. V usage is TRBV20-1 and J usage is TRBJ1-5, with no clear D. Germline CDR1 and CDR2: DFQATT and SNEGSKA (reference sequence). CDR3 length equals 14 residues. Trimming pared 3 bases from V and 5 bases from J, leaving 14 bases between. CDR3 residues: CSASSGLVDQPQHF. CDR3 bases: TGCAGTGCTAGTTCCGGGTTGGTAGATCAGCCCCAGCATTTT.

This clonotype occurred a few times. This chain connects TRBV6-6 to TRBJ2-7; 11 nucleotides agree with TRBD2. This CDR3 comprises 15 residues. V lost 6 bases to trimming and J lost 6 bases; unmatched junction nucleotides: 10. Germline CDR1 and CDR2: MNHNY and SVGAGI (reference sequence). CDR3 nucleotides: TGTGCCAGCAGCCCCCCAACTAGCGGGGGCGGCGAGCAGTACGTC. Amino acid sequence: CASSPPTSGGGEQYV.

This clonotype was counted many times. The chain has TRBV27 and TRBJ1-1; no clear D gene. The CDR3 is 14 residues long. The germline V gene has CDR1 MNHEY and CDR2 SMNVEV (reference sequence). Deletions cut 6 bases from V and 0 bases from J, with 11 bases between. DNA of the CDR3: TGTGCCAGCAGCTTAAGTAACATGAACACTGAAGCTTTCTTT. The encoded protein is CASSLSNMNTEAFF.

The V gene is TRBV2, the J gene TRBJ2-1; D gene ambiguous. Germline V gene sequence: CDR1 SNHLY, CDR2 FYNNEI. This CDR3 is 12 amino acids long. The V and J ends lost 4 bases and 6 bases respectively, with 7 bases between them. CDR3 DNA: TGTGCCAGCAGTGGTCCGAGCAATGAGCAGTTCTTC. This gives the protein CASSGPSNEQFF.

This clonotype has ten or more counts. This chain connects TRBV20-1 to TRBJ2-3, with 8 nucleotides matching TRBD1. The CDR3 is 16 residues long. In germline, CDR1 is DFQATT, CDR2 SNEGSKA (reference sequence). After removal of 6 bases from V and 0 bases from J, the junction contained 11 bases not matched to a gene. CDR3 DNA sequence: TGCAGTGCGACTATTTTACGGACAGGGAGCACAGATACGCAGTATTTT. Amino acid sequence: CSATILRTGSTDTQYF.

The sample holds a few counts of this clonotype. This chain connects TRBV12-3 or TRBV12-4 to TRBJ2-3; 9 bases are a match to TRBD2. CDR3 length: 16 residues. Trimming took 5 bases from V and 4 from J; bases not matched to a gene: 10. The CDR3 region is CASSELGGGAPDTQYF. The CDR3 coding sequence is TGTGCCAGCAGTGAGCTGGGCGGGGGGGCTCCAGATACGCAGTATTTT.